A single sample gave rise to the 10 T cell receptor beta chains below, sequenced in a study of OX40 agonist ivuxolimab in advanced cancers. Data came from immunoSEQ multiplex PCR; TCRdb stores just in-frame clones and leaves some out. Altogether some 100,000 clones are present, around nine tenths being singletons, with the ten largest covering about 0.31%. This specimen was CD4+ or CD8+ T cells sorted from blood, taken in a trial of the OX40 agonist ivuxolimab. The receptors shown here come from an adult with an advanced solid tumor such as melanoma, head and neck, liver or kidney cancer.

J is TRBJ2-1 and V is TRBV14; 7 positions agree with TRBD2. CDR1 and CDR2 (germline): SGHDN, FVKESK. After removal of 0 bases from V and 6 bases from J, the junction contained 8 bases not matched to a gene. This CDR3 contains 16 residues. DNA of the CDR3: TGTGCCAGCAGCCAAGATCATGGCGGGGGAACCAATGAGCAGTTCTTC. Protein product: CASSQDHGGGTNEQFF.

This chain links TRBV29-1 with TRBJ2-5; 10 bases match TRBD2. CDR1 is SQVTM, CDR2 ANQGSEA, per germline. CDR3 length: 14 residues. Trimming cost V 4 bases and J 6 bases; bases outside gene matches: 8. CDR3 sequence reads: CSVGLAGVTKTQYF. In DNA, the CDR3 is TGCAGCGTTGGGCTAGCGGGAGTTACAAAGACCCAGTACTTC.

The chain uses TRBV6-4 and TRBJ2-7; D perhaps matches TRBD1 (6 bases). The CDR3 spans 16 residues. CDR1 is MRHNA and CDR2 is SNTAGT in the germline V gene. Trimming cost V 4 bases and J 0 bases, with 16 bases left between them. This CDR3 reads CASSGIRDTDSYEQYF. The CDR3 nucleotides read TGTGCCAGCAGTGGGATCCGGGACACAGACTCCTACGAGCAGTACTTC.

The chain employs TRBV2 and TRBJ2-1, with TRBD2 matching 8 bases. Germline loops: CDR1 SNHLY, CDR2 FYNNEI. J gave up 9 bases and V 9 bases, and 13 bases lay outside the gene matches. CDR3 length: 14 residues. The chain's CDR3 is CARGYPGTRGEQFF. CDR3 nucleotide sequence: TGTGCCAGAGGATATCCCGGGACTAGAGGTGAGCAGTTCTTC.

V usage is TRBV7-6 and J usage is TRBJ2-7; D is uncertain. The CDR3 length is 13 residues. The germline gives CDR1 SGHVS, CDR2 FNYEAQ. V dropped 1 base and J dropped 6 bases, with 10 bases sitting between them. CDR3 amino acids: CASSLVIRGEQYF. In DNA, the CDR3 is TGTGCCAGCAGCTTAGTAATCCGAGGCGAGCAGTACTTC.

This chain links TRBV28 with TRBJ2-7, with D unclear. V gave up 7 bases and J gave up 0 bases, with 10 bases separating them. Germline-derived CDR1 and CDR2 are MDHEN and SYDVKM. The CDR3 loop spans 13 amino acids. The CDR3 coding sequence is TGTGCCAGCAACCCAGGCGGCTCCTACGAGCAGTACTTC. Amino acid sequence: CASNPGGSYEQYF.

V is TRBV28 and J is TRBJ2-7; D not resolved. The CDR3 covers 15 residues. Between the trimmed V and J ends, which lost 7 bases and 4 bases, there was a span of 20 bases. Looked up from germline, CDR1 is MDHEN and CDR2 is SYDVKM. CDR3 sequence reads: CASTVPQAESYEQYF. The CDR3 coding sequence is TGTGCCAGCACCGTCCCCCAGGCAGAGAGTTACGAGCAGTACTTC.

The V gene is TRBV19, the J gene TRBJ1-3; TRBD1 matches at 9 bases. CDR3 length: 17 residues. The germline gives CDR1 LNHDA, CDR2 SQIVND (reference sequence). Germline trimming cut 3 bases from V and 0 bases from J; bases unmatched to any gene: 6. This CDR3 reads CASSIGDRASSGNTIYF. Written as DNA, the CDR3 is TGTGCCAGTAGTATCGGGGACAGGGCGAGCTCTGGAAACACCATATATTTT.

This chain connects TRBV5-1 to TRBJ2-5, with 13 bases that match TRBD2. CDR1 SGHRS and CDR2 YFSETQ come from the germline V gene. This CDR3 comprises 16 residues. The V segment lost 4 bases and the J segment 1 base; nucleotides outside the gene matches: 4. The CDR3 sequence: CASSGGLAGPQETQYF. The CDR3 DNA sequence: TGCGCCAGCAGCGGGGGACTAGCGGGACCCCAAGAGACCCAGTACTTC.

The rearrangement links TRBV19 to TRBJ1-5, with 8 bases that match TRBD1. Trimming at V came to 7 bases and at J to 4 bases, leaving 6 bases not matched to a gene. CDR3 size: 14 residues. Germline assignment: CDR1 LNHDA and CDR2 SQIVND (reference sequence). This chain's CDR3 is CASTLDRANQPQHF. CDR3 DNA: TGTGCCAGTACGTTGGACAGGGCGAATCAGCCCCAGCATTTT.